Listed here are 12 T cell receptor beta chains from one sample, sequenced in a study of T cells in women clearing cervical HPV infection. Clones were read by immunoSEQ multiplex PCR, and TCRdb kept only the in-frame ones, dropping some. The sample holds around 21,000 clones. Sample: blood buffy coat. These receptors were obtained from a woman aged 18-70 years with a cervical HPV16 infection that either progressed to CIN3+ or cleared (not recorded which).

With regard to this clone: Mismatch with germline at one junction end may stem from a read error. The read ends 3 residues early relative to the CDR3; the germline J gene fills the gap. This same CDR3 is encoded by further DNA sequences in the sample. The chain combines TRBV7-3 with TRBJ2-3; unclear D gene. From germline, CDR1 is SGHTA and CDR2 FQGTGA. The CDR3 loop spans 13 amino acids. The chain's CDR3 is CASSLGTDNTQYF. The DNA read from the CDR3 is TGTGCCAGTAGCTTAGGCACCGACAATACG.

With regard to this clone: The read is 3 residues too short to cover the CDR3 end, so that end is filled in from the germline J gene. The chain carries TRBV7-8 and TRBJ2-3; 7 nucleotides match TRBD1. The J segment lost 7 bases and the V segment lost 2 bases, leaving 9 bases of the junction unmatched. CDR3 length: 15 amino acids. Germline CDR1 is SGHVS and CDR2 is FQNEAQ. The CDR3 reads CASSLTQGEQNTQYF. The part of the CDR3 DNA that was read is TGTGCCAGCAGCTTAACCCAGGGGGAGCAAAATACG.

With regard to this clone: An end of the junction does not agree with germline; a read error may underlie this. The missing CDR3 end, 3 residues past where the read stops, is filled in from the germline J gene. The identical CDR3 is also encoded by other nucleotide sequences in the sample. The chain joins TRBV6-1 to TRBJ1-3; the D is unclear. The germline CDR1 and CDR2 sequences are MNHNS and SASEGT. The CDR3 consists of 15 residues. CDR3 DNA, as far as it was read: TGTGCCAGCAGTGAACTAGGACTCTCTGGAAACACT. Translated: CASSELGLSGNT. The entire CDR3 sequence reads CASSELGLSGNTIYF.

Comments on this clone: The read ends 3 residues early relative to the CDR3; the germline J gene fills the gap. V gene TRBV19 combines with J gene TRBJ2-3; 7 bases are a match to TRBD1. Germline CDR1 is LNHDA and CDR2 is SQIVND (reference sequence). The CDR3 has 15 amino acids. This CDR3 is CASSPEGTAVETQYF. The part of the CDR3 DNA that was read is TGTGCCAGTAGTCCCGAGGGGACAGCTGTGGAGACG.

As concerns this clone: From the germline J gene comes the end of the CDR3, since the read stops 3 residues before it. The chain uses TRBV20-1 and TRBJ2-5, with 7 bases identical to TRBD2. This CDR3 has 14 residues. After removal of 7 bases from V and 0 bases from J, the junction contained 8 bases not matched to a gene. Germline lookup yields CDR1 DFQATT and CDR2 SNEGSKA (reference sequence). Partial CDR3 DNA: TGCAGTGGTCGAAGCGGGGAGTACCAAGAGACC. Amino acids: CSGRSGEYQET. The whole CDR3 sequence reads CSGRSGEYQETQYF.

Partial CDR3 DNA: TGCAGTGCTAGAGAATCCCAGCGGGGCTTGGAGACC. It specifies CSARESQRGLET. The entire CDR3 sequence reads CSARESQRGLETQYF. The chain combines TRBV20-1 with TRBJ2-5, with 7 bases matching TRBD2. The CDR3 goes on 3 residues after the read ends, and that part is filled in from the germline J gene. Losses at the gene ends were 0 bases for V and 5 bases for J; bases not matched to a gene: 9. This CDR3 contains 15 residues. Germline CDR1 and CDR2: DFQATT and SNEGSKA (reference sequence).

Remarks on this clone: The DNA ends 3 residues before the CDR3 does, and the rest of the CDR3 is filled in from the germline J gene. The gene calls are TRBV6-2 or TRBV6-3 and TRBJ1-4, with 7 bases matching TRBD1. The length of the CDR3 is 16 residues. Germline CDR1 reads MNHEY; CDR2 reads SVGEGT. Partial CDR3 DNA: TGTGCCAGCAGTTACTCAACAGGGGCCACAAATTCACCA. Translating it yields CASSYSTGATNSP. The full-length CDR3 reads as CASSYSTGATNSPLFF.

In the case of this clone: The read ends 3 residues before the CDR3 terminus; that terminus is restored from the germline J gene. The chain carries TRBV20-1 and TRBJ1-2; 11 positions match TRBD1. From germline, CDR1 is DFQATT and CDR2 SNEGSKA (reference sequence). Trimming removed 5 bases from V and 5 bases from J; junction bases left unmatched: 19. The CDR3 covers 18 residues. Here the CDR3 reads CSAPESLGTGGLGYGYTF. Partial CDR3 DNA: TGCAGTGCTCCCGAAAGCCTCGGGACAGGGGGATTAGGGTATGGC.

Worth noting for this clone: The CDR3 extends 3 residues past the end of the read, so its final part is completed from the germline J gene. The chain couples TRBV7-9 to TRBJ2-3; D gene ambiguous. The CDR3 totals 13 residues. The V gene's germline CDR1 is SEHNR and CDR2 FQNEAQ (reference sequence). Trimming removed 1 base from V and 3 bases from J, with 5 bases in between. CDR3 loop: CASSLGATDTQYF. CDR3 DNA (partial): TGTGCCAGCAGCTTAGGGGCGACAGATACG.

In regard to this clone: The read terminates 3 residues before the CDR3 end, so the remaining end is supplied by the germline J gene. V and J are TRBV7-2 and TRBJ1-2, with 7 bases fitting TRBD1. There are 14 residues in the CDR3. Germline V gene sequence: CDR1 SGHTA, CDR2 FQGNSA. The CDR3: CASSLGQGVYDYTF. CDR3 DNA (partial): TGTGCCAGCAGCTTAGGGCAGGGGGTCTACGAC.

About this clone itself: The read finishes 3 residues shy of the CDR3 end, and the germline J gene is used to complete it. The chain employs TRBV10-3 and TRBJ1-2; perhaps TRBD1 as D (6 bases). The CDR3 runs 13 residues. Germline-derived CDR1 and CDR2 are ENHRY and SYGVKD. CDR3 sequence: CAIRTDRTEGYTF. The part of the CDR3 DNA that was read is TGTGCCATCAGGACAGACAGGACCGAAGGC.

As to this clone: The read is 3 residues too short to cover the CDR3 end, so that end is filled in from the germline J gene. V is TRBV3-1 (or the pseudogene TRBV3-2) and J is TRBJ1-5; unclear D gene. CDR3 length equals 15 residues. Germline assignment: CDR1 LGHDT and CDR2 YNNKEL (reference sequence). Trimming took 5 bases from V and 5 from J, leaving 16 bases between them. The CDR3 is CASSAHPRADQPQHF. The DNA read from the CDR3 is TGTGCCAGCAGCGCTCACCCCAGAGCGGATCAGCCC.